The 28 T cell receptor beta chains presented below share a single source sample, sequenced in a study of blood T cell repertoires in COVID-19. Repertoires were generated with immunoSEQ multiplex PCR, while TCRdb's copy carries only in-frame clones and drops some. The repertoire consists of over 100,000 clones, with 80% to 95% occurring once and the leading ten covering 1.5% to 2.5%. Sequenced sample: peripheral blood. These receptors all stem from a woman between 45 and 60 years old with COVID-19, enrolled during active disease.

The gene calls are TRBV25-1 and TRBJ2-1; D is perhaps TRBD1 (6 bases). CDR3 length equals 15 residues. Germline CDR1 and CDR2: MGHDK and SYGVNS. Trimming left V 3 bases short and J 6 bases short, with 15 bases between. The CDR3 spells CASSDLTGSSNEQFF. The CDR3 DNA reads TGTGCCAGCAGTGATCTGACAGGATCGAGCAATGAGCAGTTCTTC. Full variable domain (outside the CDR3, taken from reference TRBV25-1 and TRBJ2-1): EADIYQTPRYLVIGTGKKITLECSQTMGHDKMYWYQQDPGMELHLIHYSYGVNSTEKGDLSSESTVSRIRTEHFPLTLESARPSHTSQYLCASSDLTGSSNEQFFGPGTRLTVL.

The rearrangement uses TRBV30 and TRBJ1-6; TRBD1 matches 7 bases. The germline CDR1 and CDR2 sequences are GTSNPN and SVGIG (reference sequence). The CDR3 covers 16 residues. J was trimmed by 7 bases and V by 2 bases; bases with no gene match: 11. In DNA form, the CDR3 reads TGTGCCTGGAGTTTGGGACAGTCAGCCTCAAATTCACCCCTCCACTTT. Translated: CAWSLGQSASNSPLHF.

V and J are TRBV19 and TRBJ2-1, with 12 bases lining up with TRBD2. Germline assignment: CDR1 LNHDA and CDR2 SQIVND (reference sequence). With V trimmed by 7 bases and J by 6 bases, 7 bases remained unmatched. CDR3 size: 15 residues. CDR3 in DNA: TGTGCCAGTACAGCCGGGACTAGCGGGTCCAATGAGCAGTTCTTC. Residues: CASTAGTSGSNEQFF.

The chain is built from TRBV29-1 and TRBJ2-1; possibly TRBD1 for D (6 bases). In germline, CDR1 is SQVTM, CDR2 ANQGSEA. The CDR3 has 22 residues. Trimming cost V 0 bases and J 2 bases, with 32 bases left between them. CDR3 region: CSVEDLNKATPQGRKTYNEQFF. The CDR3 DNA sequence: TGCAGCGTTGAAGATCTTAATAAGGCGACCCCACAGGGACGAAAAACCTACAATGAGCAGTTCTTC.

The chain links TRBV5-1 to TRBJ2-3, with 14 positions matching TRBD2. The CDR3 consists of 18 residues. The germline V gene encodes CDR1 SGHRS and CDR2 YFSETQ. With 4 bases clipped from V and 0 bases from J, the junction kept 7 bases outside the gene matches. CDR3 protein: CASSPGTSGGVSTDTQYF. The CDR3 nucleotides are TGCGCCAGCAGCCCCGGGACTAGCGGGGGCGTTAGCACAGATACGCAGTATTTT.

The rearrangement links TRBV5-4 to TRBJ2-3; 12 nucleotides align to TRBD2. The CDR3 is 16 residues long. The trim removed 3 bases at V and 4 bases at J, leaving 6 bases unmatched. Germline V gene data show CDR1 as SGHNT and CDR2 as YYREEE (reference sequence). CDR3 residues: CASSSGLAGSADTQYF. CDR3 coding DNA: TGTGCCAGCAGCTCCGGACTAGCGGGGTCGGCAGATACGCAGTATTTT.

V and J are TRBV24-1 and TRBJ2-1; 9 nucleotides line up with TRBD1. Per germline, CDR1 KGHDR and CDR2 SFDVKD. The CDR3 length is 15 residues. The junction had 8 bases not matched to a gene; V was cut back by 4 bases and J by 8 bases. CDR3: CATSEGTGQGHEQFF. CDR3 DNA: TGTGCCACCAGTGAGGGGACAGGGCAGGGGCATGAGCAGTTCTTC.

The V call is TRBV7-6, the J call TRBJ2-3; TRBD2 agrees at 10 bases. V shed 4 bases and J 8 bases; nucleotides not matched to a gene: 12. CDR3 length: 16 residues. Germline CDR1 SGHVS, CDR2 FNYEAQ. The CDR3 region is CASSSPGSGGRGTQYF. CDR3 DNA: TGTGCCAGCAGCTCCCCGGGTAGCGGGGGGCGCGGTACGCAGTATTTT.

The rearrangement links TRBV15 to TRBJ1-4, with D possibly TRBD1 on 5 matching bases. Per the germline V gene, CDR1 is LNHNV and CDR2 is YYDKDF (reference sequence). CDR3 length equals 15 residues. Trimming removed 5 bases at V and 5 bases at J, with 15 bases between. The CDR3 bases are TGTGCCACCAGCGGACTCCCGGGACTCAATGAAAAACTGTTTTTT. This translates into CATSGLPGLNEKLFF.

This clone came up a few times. The CDR3 DNA follows: TGTGCCAGCAGTTTAGTCGGGGCTGAAGCTTTCTTT. Translation gives CASSLVGAEAFF. The V call is TRBV12-3 or TRBV12-4, the J call TRBJ1-1, with D unresolved. CDR3 length: 12 amino acids. With 1 base removed from V and 6 bases from J, the gap between germline ends came to 6 bases.

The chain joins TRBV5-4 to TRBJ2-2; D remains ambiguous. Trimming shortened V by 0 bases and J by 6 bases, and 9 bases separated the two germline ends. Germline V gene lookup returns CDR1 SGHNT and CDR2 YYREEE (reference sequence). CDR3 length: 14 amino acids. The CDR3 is CASSLEIRAGELFF. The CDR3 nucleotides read TGTGCCAGCAGCTTGGAGATCCGGGCCGGGGAGCTGTTTTTT.

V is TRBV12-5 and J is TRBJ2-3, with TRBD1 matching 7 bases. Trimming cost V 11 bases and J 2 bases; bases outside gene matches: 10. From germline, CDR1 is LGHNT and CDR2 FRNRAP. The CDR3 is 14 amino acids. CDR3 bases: TGTGCTTCGGGGCAGGGGGACCACACAGATACGCAGTATTTT. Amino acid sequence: CASGQGDHTDTQYF.

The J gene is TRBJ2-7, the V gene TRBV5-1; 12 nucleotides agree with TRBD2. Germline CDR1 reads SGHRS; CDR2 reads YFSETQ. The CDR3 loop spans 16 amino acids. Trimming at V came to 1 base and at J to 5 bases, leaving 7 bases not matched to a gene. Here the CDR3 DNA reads TGCGCCAGCAGCTTGCTAGCGGGGGGGCAGGACCACGAGCAGTACTTC. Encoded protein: CASSLLAGGQDHEQYF.

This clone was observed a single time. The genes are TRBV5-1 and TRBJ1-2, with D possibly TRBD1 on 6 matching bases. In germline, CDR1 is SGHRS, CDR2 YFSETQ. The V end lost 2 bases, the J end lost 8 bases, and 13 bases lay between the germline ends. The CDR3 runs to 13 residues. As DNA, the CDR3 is TGCGCCAGCAGCTTCTCAGGGGCAGGAGGCTACACCTTC. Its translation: CASSFSGAGGYTF.

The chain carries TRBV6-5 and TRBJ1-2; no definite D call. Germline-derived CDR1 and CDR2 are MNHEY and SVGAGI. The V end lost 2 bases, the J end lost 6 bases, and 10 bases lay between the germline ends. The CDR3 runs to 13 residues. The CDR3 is CASSYVRADGYTF. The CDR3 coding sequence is TGTGCCAGCAGTTACGTCCGAGCGGATGGCTACACCTTC.

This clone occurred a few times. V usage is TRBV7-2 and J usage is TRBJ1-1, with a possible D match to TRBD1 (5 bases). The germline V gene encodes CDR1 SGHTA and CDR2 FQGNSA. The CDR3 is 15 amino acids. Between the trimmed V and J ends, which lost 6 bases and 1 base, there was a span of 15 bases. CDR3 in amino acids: CASRAWGVGNTEAFF. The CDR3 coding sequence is TGTGCCAGCAGGGCCTGGGGGGTAGGGAACACTGAAGCTTTCTTT.

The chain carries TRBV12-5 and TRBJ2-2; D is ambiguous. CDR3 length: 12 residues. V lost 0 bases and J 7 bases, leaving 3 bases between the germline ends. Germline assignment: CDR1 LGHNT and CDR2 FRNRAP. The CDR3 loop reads CASGLVLGELFF. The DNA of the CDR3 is TGTGCTAGTGGTTTGGTACTCGGGGAGCTGTTTTTT.

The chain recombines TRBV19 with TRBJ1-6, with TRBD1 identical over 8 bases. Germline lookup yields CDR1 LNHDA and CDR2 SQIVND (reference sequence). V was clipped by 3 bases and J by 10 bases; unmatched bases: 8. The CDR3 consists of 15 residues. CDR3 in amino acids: CASSIGQGVGSPLHF. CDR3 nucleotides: TGTGCCAGTAGTATTGGACAGGGTGTGGGGTCACCCCTCCACTTT.

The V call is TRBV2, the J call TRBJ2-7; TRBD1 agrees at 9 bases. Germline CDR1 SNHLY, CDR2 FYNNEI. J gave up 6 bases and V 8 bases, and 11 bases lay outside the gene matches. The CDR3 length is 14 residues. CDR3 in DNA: TGTGCCAGCTTCAGGGGGGACAGGGTGGCCGAGCAGTACTTC. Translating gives CASFRGDRVAEQYF.

The CDR3 DNA sequence: TGCAGCGTTGGGCCGGTAGAACAGGGTGGCTACACCTTC. Translated, it gives CSVGPVEQGGYTF. This chain joins TRBV29-1 and TRBJ1-2, with a weak D call TRBD1 (6 bases). Trimming removed 4 bases from V and 7 bases from J, with 16 bases in between. Germline loops: CDR1 SQVTM, CDR2 ANQGSEA. The CDR3 is 13 residues long.

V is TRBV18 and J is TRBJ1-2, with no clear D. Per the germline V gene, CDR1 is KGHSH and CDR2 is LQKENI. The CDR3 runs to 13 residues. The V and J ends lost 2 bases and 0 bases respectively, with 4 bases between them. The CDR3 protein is CASSPGANYGYTF. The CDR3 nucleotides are TGTGCCAGCTCACCAGGAGCTAACTATGGCTACACCTTC.

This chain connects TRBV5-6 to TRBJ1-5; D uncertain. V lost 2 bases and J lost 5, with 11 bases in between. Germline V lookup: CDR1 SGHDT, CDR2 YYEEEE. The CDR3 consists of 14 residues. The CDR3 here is CASSFNGPHQPQHF. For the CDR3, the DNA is TGTGCCAGCAGCTTCAATGGGCCGCATCAGCCCCAGCATTTT.

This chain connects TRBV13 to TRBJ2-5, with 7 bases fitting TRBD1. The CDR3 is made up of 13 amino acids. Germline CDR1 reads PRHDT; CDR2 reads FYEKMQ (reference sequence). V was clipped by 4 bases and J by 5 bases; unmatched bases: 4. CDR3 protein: CASSSTGVETQYF. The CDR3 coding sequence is TGTGCCAGCAGCTCCACAGGGGTGGAGACCCAGTACTTC.

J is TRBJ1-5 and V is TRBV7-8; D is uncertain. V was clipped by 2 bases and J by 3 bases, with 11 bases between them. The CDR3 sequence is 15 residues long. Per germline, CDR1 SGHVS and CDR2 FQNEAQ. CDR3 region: CASSLSRLPNQPQHF. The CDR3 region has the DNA TGTGCCAGCAGCTTATCTAGGCTCCCCAATCAGCCCCAGCATTTT.

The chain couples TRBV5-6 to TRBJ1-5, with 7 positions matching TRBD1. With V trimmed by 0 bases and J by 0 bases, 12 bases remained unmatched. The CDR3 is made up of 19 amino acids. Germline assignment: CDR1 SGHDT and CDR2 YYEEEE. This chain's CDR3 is CASSLGGRTGLYSNQPQHF. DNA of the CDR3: TGTGCCAGCAGCTTGGGCGGGCGGACAGGCCTGTATAGCAATCAGCCCCAGCATTTT.

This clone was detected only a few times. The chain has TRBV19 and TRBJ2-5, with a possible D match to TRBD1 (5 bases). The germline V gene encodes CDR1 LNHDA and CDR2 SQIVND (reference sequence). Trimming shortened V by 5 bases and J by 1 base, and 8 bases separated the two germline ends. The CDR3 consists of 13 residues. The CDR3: CASSFRGQETQYF. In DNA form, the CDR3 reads TGTGCCAGTAGTTTTAGGGGCCAAGAGACCCAGTACTTC.

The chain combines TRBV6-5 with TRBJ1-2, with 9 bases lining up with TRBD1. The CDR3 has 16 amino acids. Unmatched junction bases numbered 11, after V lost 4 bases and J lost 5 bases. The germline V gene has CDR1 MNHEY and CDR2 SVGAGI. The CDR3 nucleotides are TGTGCCAGCAGTTTTGATATGGGACAGGGAACGTATGGCTACACCTTC. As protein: CASSFDMGQGTYGYTF.

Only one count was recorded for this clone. CDR3 protein: CASSVPGASPYGYTF. CDR3 in DNA: TGTGCCAGCAGCGTGCCAGGGGCCTCCCCTTATGGCTACACCTTC. This chain uses TRBV5-6 with TRBJ1-2; D may be TRBD1 (6 bases). V was clipped by 4 bases and J by 5 bases, with 18 bases between them. This CDR3 has 15 amino acids. Germline CDR1 and CDR2: SGHDT and YYEEEE.